Below, 2 T cell receptor beta chains from the same sample are listed, as sequenced in a study of naive and memory T cell subsets. An equimolar mix of two oligonucleotides served as the beta constant-region primer for TRBC1 and TRBC2. MiXCR was run by TCRdb on the UMI-ligation and nested PCR reads, yielding one entry per CDR3 protein. The data contain around 160,000 distinct CDR3 sequences, over 15% of them singletons. Sequencing was done on a sample of naive CD4+ T cells from blood. The receptor set was obtained from a human donor in good health.

In its sample, this clonotype was seen a few times. The V call is TRBV4-3, the J call TRBJ2-5; tentatively, D is TRBD2 (6 bases). From germline, CDR1 is LGHNA and CDR2 YSLEER. The CDR3 covers 13 residues. Trimming pared 5 bases from V and 5 bases from J, leaving 12 bases between. The CDR3 bases are TGCGCCAGCAGCAAAGGGAGGAAGGAGACCCAGTACTTC. Protein sequence: CASSKGRKETQYF.

This clonotype was counted a few times. The chain employs TRBV20-1 and TRBJ2-2; the D is unclear. Germline CDR1 DFQATT, CDR2 SNEGSKA (reference sequence). The CDR3 is 12 amino acids. Trimming shortened V by 3 bases and J by 1 base, and 3 bases separated the two germline ends. As DNA, the CDR3 is TGCAGTGCTAGCCAGAACACCGGGGAGCTGTTTTTT. It yields the protein CSASQNTGELFF.